Listed below are T cell receptor beta chains from one sample, sequenced in a study of blood T cell repertoires in COVID-19. TCRdb keeps only in-frame clones here, not all; method: immunoSEQ multiplex PCR. The data show a few hundred thousand clones, 91% seen once. Sequenced material: PBMCs or T cells enriched from blood (not recorded which). The receptors originated from a woman between 40 and 50 years old who had been exposed to COVID-19. Both conserved end residues are part of each CDR3. The D gene is left open where the match is weak. Rows may omit the clone size; those that give it use once, few, many or a size class.

CDR3aa: CATSQETGNLYEQYF
CDR3nt: TGTGCCACCAGTCAGGAGACAGGAAACCTCTACGAGCAGTACTTC
len: 15
abundance: .
v_gene: TRBV24-1
j_gene: TRBJ2-7
d_gene: .

CDR3aa: CASSVGGPSTNEKLFF
CDR3nt: TGTGCCAGTAGCGTCGGAGGGCCTTCAACTAATGAAAAACTGTTTTTT
len: 16
abundance: once
v_gene: TRBV5-4
j_gene: TRBJ1-4
d_gene: .

CDR3aa: CASSSGWGGDEQFF
CDR3nt: TGTGCCAGCAGCTCCGGGTGGGGCGGCGATGAGCAGTTCTTC
len: 14
abundance: .
v_gene: TRBV11-2
j_gene: TRBJ2-1
d_gene: .

CDR3aa: CASSLRDRAWDTIYF
CDR3nt: TGTGCCAGTAGTTTACGCGACAGGGCCTGGGACACCATATATTTT
len: 15
abundance: .
v_gene: TRBV19
j_gene: TRBJ1-3
d_gene: TRBD1

CDR3aa: CASSLGTGNEQFF
CDR3nt: TGTGCTAGCAGCCTGGGTACGGGGAATGAGCAGTTCTTC
len: 13
abundance: .
v_gene: TRBV7-7
j_gene: TRBJ2-1
d_gene: .

CDR3aa: CARQRYTGPGNQPQHF
CDR3nt: TGTGCCAGGCAAAGATACACAGGCCCTGGCAATCAGCCCCAGCATTTT
len: 16
abundance: .
v_gene: TRBV13
j_gene: TRBJ1-5
d_gene: .

CDR3aa: CASSLPTGSNTEAFF
CDR3nt: TGTGCCAGCAGCCTTCCGACAGGATCTAACACTGAAGCTTTCTTT
len: 15
abundance: .
v_gene: TRBV3-1/TRBV3-2
j_gene: TRBJ1-1
d_gene: .

CDR3aa: CASSRLAGGLYEQYF
CDR3nt: TGTGCCAGCAGCCGACTAGCGGGAGGGCTCTACGAGCAGTACTTC
len: 15
abundance: .
v_gene: TRBV2
j_gene: TRBJ2-7
d_gene: TRBD2

CDR3aa: CASSGKQGQGSNQPQHF
CDR3nt: TGTGCCAGCAGTGGAAAACAGGGACAGGGAAGCAATCAGCCCCAGCATTTT
len: 17
abundance: .
v_gene: TRBV6-1
j_gene: TRBJ1-5
d_gene: TRBD1

CDR3aa: CASSPPGYEQFF
CDR3nt: TGTGCCAGCAGCCCCCCAGGGTATGAGCAGTTCTTC
len: 12
abundance: .
v_gene: TRBV7-9
j_gene: TRBJ2-1
d_gene: .

CDR3aa: CSAASADTQYF
CDR3nt: TGCAGTGCCGCTAGTGCAGATACGCAGTATTTT
len: 11
abundance: .
v_gene: TRBV20-1
j_gene: TRBJ2-3
d_gene: .

CDR3aa: CASRKGGRGTGELFF
CDR3nt: TGTGCCAGCAGAAAGGGCGGGAGAGGAACCGGGGAGCTGTTTTTT
len: 15
abundance: .
v_gene: TRBV7-9
j_gene: TRBJ2-2
d_gene: TRBD2

CDR3aa: CASSGGYGYTF
CDR3nt: TGTGCCAGCAGTGGCGGTTATGGCTACACCTTC
len: 11
abundance: .
v_gene: TRBV12-3/TRBV12-4
j_gene: TRBJ1-2
d_gene: .

CDR3aa: CAIGGQTNSPLHF
CDR3nt: TGTGCCATTGGGGGACAGACTAATTCACCCCTCCACTTT
len: 13
abundance: .
v_gene: TRBV6-1
j_gene: TRBJ1-6
d_gene: TRBD1

CDR3aa: CASSTPAGAADTQYF
CDR3nt: TGTGCCAGTAGTACCCCAGCGGGAGCGGCAGATACGCAGTATTTT
len: 15
abundance: .
v_gene: TRBV19
j_gene: TRBJ2-3
d_gene: TRBD2

CDR3aa: CASSRGTGNGYTF
CDR3nt: TGTGCCAGTAGCAGGGGGACAGGGAATGGCTACACCTTC
len: 13
abundance: .
v_gene: TRBV19
j_gene: TRBJ1-2
d_gene: TRBD1

CDR3aa: CSLGKNTEAFF
CDR3nt: TGCAGCCTCGGGAAGAACACTGAAGCTTTCTTT
len: 11
abundance: .
v_gene: TRBV29-1
j_gene: TRBJ1-1
d_gene: .

CDR3aa: CASSQSGGVNEQFF
CDR3nt: TGTGCCAGCAGCCAGAGCGGGGGGGTGAATGAGCAGTTCTTC
len: 14
abundance: .
v_gene: TRBV7-3
j_gene: TRBJ2-1
d_gene: TRBD2

CDR3aa: CASSSSGGPGEQYF
CDR3nt: TGCGCCAGCAGTTCGTCGGGAGGGCCGGGGGAGCAGTACTTC
len: 14
abundance: .
v_gene: TRBV10-1
j_gene: TRBJ2-7
d_gene: TRBD2

CDR3aa: CASSGNRGDRSPLHF
CDR3nt: TGTGCCAGCAGCGGAAACAGGGGTGACAGGTCACCCCTCCACTTT
len: 15
abundance: .
v_gene: TRBV7-2
j_gene: TRBJ1-6
d_gene: TRBD1

CDR3aa: CASRRPGADNQPQHF
CDR3nt: TGTGCCAGTAGACGACCAGGGGCAGACAATCAGCCCCAGCATTTT
len: 15
abundance: .
v_gene: TRBV19
j_gene: TRBJ1-5
d_gene: .

CDR3aa: CASSIGEYYGYTF
CDR3nt: TGTGCCAGTAGTATAGGGGAGTACTATGGCTACACCTTC
len: 13
abundance: .
v_gene: TRBV19
j_gene: TRBJ1-2
d_gene: .

CDR3aa: CASSFREGHLSYEQYF
CDR3nt: TGTGCCAGCAGCTTCAGGGAGGGACACCTCTCCTACGAGCAGTACTTC
len: 16
abundance: .
v_gene: TRBV13
j_gene: TRBJ2-7
d_gene: .

CDR3aa: CASSPEDRGGQPQHF
CDR3nt: TGCGCCAGCAGCCCCGAAGACAGGGGAGGACAGCCCCAGCATTTT
len: 15
abundance: .
v_gene: TRBV4-1
j_gene: TRBJ1-5
d_gene: TRBD1

CDR3aa: CASSEGGNGANVLTF
CDR3nt: TGTGCCAGCAGTGAAGGGGGCAACGGGGCCAACGTCCTGACTTTC
len: 15
abundance: .
v_gene: TRBV6-1
j_gene: TRBJ2-6
d_gene: .

CDR3aa: CASSDGDSPLHF
CDR3nt: TGTGCCAGCAGCGACGGAGATTCACCCCTCCACTTT
len: 12
abundance: .
v_gene: TRBV3-1/TRBV3-2
j_gene: TRBJ1-6
d_gene: .

CDR3aa: CASSWDTITYEQYF
CDR3nt: TGTGCCAGCAGCTGGGACACAATAACCTACGAGCAGTACTTC
len: 14
abundance: .
v_gene: TRBV11-2
j_gene: TRBJ2-7
d_gene: .

CDR3aa: CASSLRGGETQYF
CDR3nt: TGTGCCAGCAGCTTAAGGGGAGGAGAGACCCAGTACTTC
len: 13
abundance: .
v_gene: TRBV7-9
j_gene: TRBJ2-5
d_gene: .

CDR3aa: CATSKMTDTYNSPLHF
CDR3nt: TGTGCCACCAGCAAAATGACAGACACTTATAATTCACCCCTCCACTTT
len: 16
abundance: once
v_gene: TRBV15
j_gene: TRBJ1-6
d_gene: .

CDR3aa: CASRPSPGKTFF
CDR3nt: TGTGCCAGCAGACCCTCCCCAGGGAAAACTTTCTTT
len: 12
abundance: .
v_gene: TRBV6-5
j_gene: TRBJ1-1
d_gene: .

CDR3aa: CASSYRVGYTEAFF
CDR3nt: TGTGCCAGTAGTTACAGGGTCGGGTACACTGAAGCTTTCTTT
len: 14
abundance: .
v_gene: TRBV19
j_gene: TRBJ1-1
d_gene: .

CDR3aa: CASSRQITNTEAFF
CDR3nt: TGTGCCAGCAGCCGACAGATTACGAACACTGAAGCTTTCTTT
len: 14
abundance: few
v_gene: TRBV14
j_gene: TRBJ1-1
d_gene: .

CDR3aa: CASSLEGWDKSNEKLFF
CDR3nt: TGCGCCAGCAGCTTGGAGGGTTGGGACAAGTCTAATGAAAAACTGTTTTTT
len: 17
abundance: .
v_gene: TRBV5-1
j_gene: TRBJ1-4
d_gene: .

CDR3aa: CASNRGGSNYGYTF
CDR3nt: TGTGCCAGCAACCGCGGAGGATCTAACTATGGCTACACCTTC
len: 14
abundance: .
v_gene: TRBV13
j_gene: TRBJ1-2
d_gene: .

CDR3aa: CASSLSGQGRSEQFF
CDR3nt: TGTGCCAGCAGTTTATCGGGCCAGGGAAGGAGTGAGCAGTTCTTC
len: 15
abundance: few
v_gene: TRBV27
j_gene: TRBJ2-1
d_gene: .

CDR3aa: CASRKTAEAFF
CDR3nt: TGTGCCAGTAGGAAGACAGCTGAAGCTTTCTTT
len: 11
abundance: .
v_gene: TRBV19
j_gene: TRBJ1-1
d_gene: .

CDR3aa: CASSRLAGGSYEQYF
CDR3nt: TGTGCCAGTAGTAGACTAGCGGGAGGCTCCTACGAGCAGTACTTC
len: 15
abundance: .
v_gene: TRBV19
j_gene: TRBJ2-7
d_gene: TRBD2

CDR3aa: CASSLTGTGDNEQFF
CDR3nt: TGTGCCAGCAGCTTAACCGGGACAGGAGACAATGAGCAGTTCTTC
len: 15
abundance: .
v_gene: TRBV7-9
j_gene: TRBJ2-1
d_gene: TRBD1

CDR3aa: CASSQVGGSPEQYF
CDR3nt: TGTGCCAGCAGCCAAGTGGGAGGGTCCCCCGAGCAGTACTTC
len: 14
abundance: .
v_gene: TRBV3-1/TRBV3-2
j_gene: TRBJ2-7
d_gene: TRBD2

CDR3aa: CSARGTGELFF
CDR3nt: TGCAGCGCTCGGGGCACCGGGGAGCTGTTTTTT
len: 11
abundance: .
v_gene: TRBV29-1
j_gene: TRBJ2-2
d_gene: .

CDR3aa: CASSPSGTGGRNTIYF
CDR3nt: TGTGCCAGTAGTCCCTCCGGGACAGGGGGCCGAAACACCATATATTTT
len: 16
abundance: .
v_gene: TRBV19
j_gene: TRBJ1-3
d_gene: TRBD1

CDR3aa: CASSLGLVSYEQYF
CDR3nt: TGTGCCAGCAGCCTGGGACTAGTGTCCTACGAGCAGTACTTC
len: 14
abundance: .
v_gene: TRBV11-2
j_gene: TRBJ2-7
d_gene: TRBD2

CDR3aa: CASSFRNTEAFF
CDR3nt: TGTGCCAGCAGCTTCAGGAACACTGAAGCTTTCTTT
len: 12
abundance: once
v_gene: TRBV5-6
j_gene: TRBJ1-1
d_gene: .

CDR3aa: CASSQETGGHQPQHF
CDR3nt: TGCGCCAGCAGCCAAGAAACAGGGGGACATCAGCCCCAGCATTTT
len: 15
abundance: .
v_gene: TRBV4-3
j_gene: TRBJ1-5
d_gene: TRBD1

CDR3aa: CASSESSGPNTGELFF
CDR3nt: TGCGCCAGCAGTGAGTCAAGCGGGCCGAACACCGGGGAGCTGTTTTTT
len: 16
abundance: .
v_gene: TRBV10-2
j_gene: TRBJ2-2
d_gene: .

CDR3aa: CASSQDRVLGDSPLHF
CDR3nt: TGTGCCAGCAGCCAAGATCGAGTCCTAGGGGATTCACCCCTCCACTTT
len: 16
abundance: .
v_gene: TRBV14
j_gene: TRBJ1-6
d_gene: .

CDR3aa: CASSFRRETYNEQFF
CDR3nt: TGTGCCAGCAGCTTTCGGCGGGAGACCTACAATGAGCAGTTCTTC
len: 15
abundance: .
v_gene: TRBV11-3
j_gene: TRBJ2-1
d_gene: TRBD2

CDR3aa: CASSSTVNYEQYF
CDR3nt: TGTGCCAGCAGCTCGACAGTTAACTACGAGCAGTACTTC
len: 13
abundance: .
v_gene: TRBV7-9
j_gene: TRBJ2-7
d_gene: .

CDR3aa: CASSLDRGNYGYTF
CDR3nt: TGCGCCAGCAGCTTAGACAGGGGGAACTATGGCTACACCTTC
len: 14
abundance: once
v_gene: TRBV5-1
j_gene: TRBJ1-2
d_gene: TRBD1

CDR3aa: CATSTGRGSGNTIYF
CDR3nt: TGTGCCACCAGCACTGGCAGGGGCTCTGGAAACACCATATATTTT
len: 15
abundance: .
v_gene: TRBV15
j_gene: TRBJ1-3
d_gene: .

CDR3aa: CAILRESPHEQYF
CDR3nt: TGTGCCATCCTACGGGAGTCCCCCCACGAGCAGTACTTC
len: 13
abundance: .
v_gene: TRBV7-2
j_gene: TRBJ2-7
d_gene: .

CDR3aa: CASTQTPGGGTYEQYF
CDR3nt: TGCGCCAGCACCCAAACCCCGGGCGGGGGCACCTACGAGCAGTACTTC
len: 16
abundance: .
v_gene: TRBV5-1
j_gene: TRBJ2-7
d_gene: .

CDR3aa: CASSGTGGFYEQYF
CDR3nt: TGCGCCAGCAGCGGGACAGGGGGTTTCTACGAGCAGTACTTC
len: 14
abundance: .
v_gene: TRBV5-1
j_gene: TRBJ2-7
d_gene: TRBD1

CDR3aa: CASNYEGARSEGYTF
CDR3nt: TGTGCCAGCAATTATGAGGGGGCTAGGTCGGAAGGCTACACCTTC
len: 15
abundance: .
v_gene: TRBV9
j_gene: TRBJ1-2
d_gene: TRBD1